The entry below describes one T cell receptor (beta chain). Its target is unknown. All donors were healthy, and all were Caucasian. The sample is drawn from a study of identical twins. Study-level points and caveats: A partial confounding effect on zero-insertion analyses could come from invariant MAIT and iNKT cells.

V dropped 4 bases and J dropped 3 bases, with 19 bases sitting between them. Germline CDR1 and CDR2: SGHRS and YFSETQ. The CDR3 runs 17 residues. TCRdb processed the 5' RACE reads anew with MiXCR; each CDR3 protein has one entry. The profile covers nearly 900,000 distinct CDR3 sequences, with 10% to 15% appearing a single time and around 1.5% taken by the ten largest. This sample was shared with a second study, whose subject was yellow fever vaccine responses in identical twins.

This chain uses TRBV5-1 with TRBJ1-4; D possibly corresponds to TRBD1 (5 bases). Sequencing input: PBMCs. The clonotype originates from a woman under 30 in good health. The CDR3 here is CASSLGERGKANEKLFF. The CDR3 coding sequence is TGCGCCAGCAGCCTCGGCGAACGGGGGAAGGCTAATGAAAAACTGTTTTTT. Together with reference TRBV5-1 and TRBJ1-4, the CDR3 gives the full variable domain: KAGVTQTPRYLIKTRGQQVTLSCSPISGHRSVSWYQQTPGQGLQFLFEYFSETQRNKGNFPGRFSGRQFSNSRSEMNVSTLELGDSALYLCASSLGERGKANEKLFFGSGTQLSVL.